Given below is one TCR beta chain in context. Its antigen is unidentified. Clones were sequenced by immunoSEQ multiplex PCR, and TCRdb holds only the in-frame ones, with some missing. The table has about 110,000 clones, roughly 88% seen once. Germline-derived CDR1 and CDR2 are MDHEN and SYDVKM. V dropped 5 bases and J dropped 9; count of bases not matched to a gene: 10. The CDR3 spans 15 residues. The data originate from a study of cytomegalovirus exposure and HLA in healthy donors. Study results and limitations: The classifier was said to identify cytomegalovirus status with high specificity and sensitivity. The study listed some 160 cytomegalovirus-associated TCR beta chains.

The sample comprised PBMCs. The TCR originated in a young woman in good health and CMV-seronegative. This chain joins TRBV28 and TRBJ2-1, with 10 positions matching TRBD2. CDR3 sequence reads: CASSQAGGLLSEQFF. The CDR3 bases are TGTGCCAGCAGTCAAGCGGGGGGGCTTCTTAGTGAGCAGTTCTTC. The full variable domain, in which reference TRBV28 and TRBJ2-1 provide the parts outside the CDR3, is DVKVTQSSRYLVKRTGEKVFLECVQDMDHENMFWYRQDPGLGLRLIYFSYDVKMKEKGDIPEGYSVSREKKERFSLILESASTNQTSMYLCASSQAGGLLSEQFFGPGTRLTVL.